This T cell receptor (beta chain) comes out of a study of T cells after yellow fever vaccination. Study background: When fractions had low cell numbers, they were prepared with SMART-Seq v4 Ultra Low Input.

Turning to this clonotype: The antigen is unknown.

Synthesis of TCR cDNA relied on 5'RACE template switching, which attached a universal primer site and UMIs. Using its own MiXCR run on the 5' RACE reads, TCRdb lists one record per CDR3 protein. The sample contains a few hundred thousand distinct CDR3 sequences, 3% to 4.5% of which appear only once. Overall study results and limits: A limited proportion of clonotypes was detected within both the CD4 and CD8 compartments.

Sequenced material: PBMCs, taken 5 days after the yellow fever booster vaccination. This sequence was found in a young man who received the YFV17D yellow fever vaccine.

CDR3 nucleotide sequence: TGCGCCAGCAGCTTCTTACTGGGCCCACCTGGCACCGGGGAGCTGTTTTTT. It encodes CASSFLLGPPGTGELFF. The chain carries TRBV5-1 and TRBJ2-2; D gene unclear. Trimming stripped 2 bases from V and 4 bases from J, with 18 bases between. Looked up from germline, CDR1 is SGHRS and CDR2 is YFSETQ. This CDR3 spans 17 amino acids. The full variable domain, rest sourced from reference TRBV5-1 and TRBJ2-2, is KAGVTQTPRYLIKTRGQQVTLSCSPISGHRSVSWYQQTPGQGLQFLFEYFSETQRNKGNFPGRFSGRQFSNSRSEMNVSTLELGDSALYLCASSFLLGPPGTGELFFGEGSRLTVL.